These 13 T cell receptor beta chains were sequenced from one sample in a study of response to subunit inactivated influenza vaccine. One entry per CDR3 protein, called by TCRdb with MiXCR from the RT-PCR reads. Of around 490,000 distinct CDR3 sequences in the sample, less than 8% were seen once. Sequenced here: PBMCs from blood, sampled roughly 24 months after vaccination. These receptors were taken from a man aged 50 to 75 who received an inactivated influenza vaccine.

The genes are TRBV15 and TRBJ1-4, with a possible D match to TRBD1 (6 bases). The CDR3 has 16 amino acids. Germline CDR1 reads LNHNV; CDR2 reads YYDKDF (reference sequence). V was shortened by 1 base and J by 14 bases, with 23 bases between the two germline ends. The CDR3 loop reads CATSRGRGTAKRGLFF. The CDR3 region has the DNA TGTGCCACCAGCAGAGGTCGCGGGACCGCCAAGAGGGGGCTGTTTTTT.

This clonotype was seen at least ten times. V gene TRBV20-1 combines with J gene TRBJ2-3, with D possibly called TRBD1 or TRBD2 (5 bases each). Trimming left V 3 bases short and J 3 bases short, with 13 bases between. This CDR3 contains 14 residues. Germline V CDR1 and CDR2: DFQATT, SNEGSKA (reference sequence). The CDR3 bases are TGCAGTGCTAGTGGCGTGGGGGAGACAGATACGCAGTATTTT. This codes for CSASGVGETDTQYF.

There are many counts of this clonotype. The chain carries TRBV12-3 or TRBV12-4 and TRBJ2-1; TRBD1 is a possible D gene (6 bases). V was shortened by 6 bases and J by 4 bases, with 16 bases between the two germline ends. The CDR3 runs 15 residues. The CDR3 bases are TGTGCCAGCAGCCCGCTTCAGGGGAGTTACAATGAGCAGTTCTTC. As protein: CASSPLQGSYNEQFF.

This clonotype was counted only a few times. The V and J genes are TRBV24-1 and TRBJ2-2, with 9 positions matching TRBD2. From germline, CDR1 is KGHDR and CDR2 SFDVKD. V shed 1 base, J shed 4 bases, and the junction held 3 bases outside the gene matches. This CDR3 has 16 residues. This CDR3 reads CATSDFRRGGTGELFF. The CDR3 DNA follows: TGTGCCACCAGTGATTTTCGGCGGGGGGGCACCGGGGAGCTGTTTTTT.

This clonotype showed up many times. The chain recombines TRBV5-1 with TRBJ1-2, with unresolved D. Germline CDR1 is SGHRS and CDR2 is YFSETQ. V dropped 6 bases and J dropped 1 base, with 13 bases sitting between them. The CDR3 runs to 14 residues. CDR3: CASMADEFNYGYTF. CDR3 in DNA: TGCGCCAGCATGGCAGATGAATTTAACTATGGCTACACCTTC.

Only a few counts were recorded for this clonotype. V usage is TRBV6-1 and J usage is TRBJ1-4; tentative D call: TRBD1 (5 bases). The V gene's germline CDR1 is MNHNS and CDR2 SASEGT. CDR3 length: 14 residues. The V end was cut by 7 bases, the J end by 4 bases, with 13 bases between. Written as DNA, the CDR3 is TGTGCCAGCACCAAGGACACTATTAATGAAAAACTGTTTTTT. Its protein is CASTKDTINEKLFF.

The V gene is TRBV6-2 or TRBV6-3, the J gene TRBJ2-7; no reliable D call. Trimming left V 8 bases short and J 3 bases short, with 17 bases between. This CDR3 has 14 residues. From germline, CDR1 is MNHEY and CDR2 SVGEGT. Written as DNA, the CDR3 is TGTGCCAGCCGTTTGTCGTCCTTCAACTACGAGCAGTACTTC. Its protein is CASRLSSFNYEQYF.

The gene calls are TRBV7-8 and TRBJ1-1; D perhaps matches TRBD1 (5 bases). The CDR3 runs to 16 residues. V was shortened by 0 bases and J by 0 bases, with 11 bases between the two germline ends. Germline V gene sequence: CDR1 SGHVS, CDR2 FQNEAQ. CDR3 sequence (DNA): TGTGCCAGCAGCTTAGCGCTTCCAGGGTTGAACACTGAAGCTTTCTTT. Translating gives CASSLALPGLNTEAFF.

The gene calls are TRBV20-1 and TRBJ1-1; no definite D call. This CDR3 comprises 15 residues. The germline gives CDR1 DFQATT, CDR2 SNEGSKA (reference sequence). V was pared by 0 bases and J by 1 base, with 12 bases between. DNA of the CDR3: TGCAGTGCTAGAGACCCCGGGCGGACGAACACTGAAGCTTTCTTT. Its translation: CSARDPGRTNTEAFF.

The chain links TRBV11-2 to TRBJ2-7, with TRBD2 matching 10 bases. Germline trimming cut 5 bases from V and 3 bases from J; bases unmatched to any gene: 7. CDR1 and CDR2 from the germline V gene are SGHAT and FQNNGV. This CDR3 is built from 15 residues. The CDR3 bases are TGTGCCAGCAGCCTTCTAGCGGGAGTCTTCTACGAGCAGTACTTC. Encoded protein: CASSLLAGVFYEQYF.

Ten or more counts support this clonotype. The V gene is TRBV7-2, the J gene TRBJ1-3, with TRBD1 identical over 8 bases. This CDR3 has 16 amino acids. Germline CDR1 reads SGHTA; CDR2 reads FQGNSA. V was clipped by 3 bases and J by 3 bases; unmatched bases: 7. The CDR3 DNA follows: TGTGCCAGCAGCTTGGCACAGGGGGGTTTTGGAAACACCATATATTTT. The encoded protein is CASSLAQGGFGNTIYF.

This rearrangement joins TRBV7-2 to TRBJ1-4, with D unresolved. The V end was cut by 3 bases, the J end by 3 bases, with 11 bases between. Per germline, CDR1 SGHTA and CDR2 FQGNSA. The CDR3 contains 15 residues. CDR3: CASSFGKGPNEKLFF. In DNA, the CDR3 is TGTGCCAGCAGCTTCGGGAAAGGCCCTAATGAAAAACTGTTTTTT.

The chain employs TRBV4-1 and TRBJ1-3; 7 nucleotides align to TRBD1. The CDR3 runs 14 residues. CDR1 is MGHRA and CDR2 is YSYEKL in the germline V gene. Trimming at V came to 3 bases and at J to 3 bases, leaving 2 bases not matched to a gene. DNA for the CDR3: TGCGCCAGCAGCCATTACAGGGGTGGAAACACCATATATTTT. Translating it yields CASSHYRGGNTIYF.